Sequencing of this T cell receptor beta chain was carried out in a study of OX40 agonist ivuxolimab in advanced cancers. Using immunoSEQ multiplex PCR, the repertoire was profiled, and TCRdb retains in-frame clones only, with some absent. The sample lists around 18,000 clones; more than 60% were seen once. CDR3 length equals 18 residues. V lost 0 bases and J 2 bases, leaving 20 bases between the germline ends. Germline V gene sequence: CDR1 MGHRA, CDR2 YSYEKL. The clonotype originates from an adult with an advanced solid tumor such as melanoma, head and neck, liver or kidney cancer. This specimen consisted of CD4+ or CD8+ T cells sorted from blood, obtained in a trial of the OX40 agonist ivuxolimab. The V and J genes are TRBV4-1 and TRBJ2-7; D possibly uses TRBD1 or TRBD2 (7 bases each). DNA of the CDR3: TGCGCCAGCAGCCAAGACGGGGCAGGGGGGGGTCTACCCTACGAGCAGTACTTC. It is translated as CASSQDGAGGGLPYEQYF.